A selection of T cell receptor beta chains follows, all from one sample in a study of shared T cell receptors in the human thymus. Measured with immunoSEQ multiplex PCR; TCRdb has only the in-frame clones, and not every one. The sample lists over 450,000 clones; roughly 74% were seen once. This sample also belongs to another study, concerning human thymus T cells.

The sample was thymocytes. The source is a boy less than two years old with a congenital heart defect. The CDR3 runs from the conserved cysteine through the conserved F or W. The D gene is left open where the match is weak. Clone size appears in some rows only: once, few, many, or a class for an expanded clone.

size: once; V: TRBV27; D: -; J: TRBJ2-7; DNA: TGTGCCAGCAGGGGGCAGGGCAAGTACGAGCAGTACTTC; CDR3: CASRGQGKYEQYF
size: few; V: TRBV5-6; D: -; J: TRBJ1-3; DNA: TGTGCCAGCAGCTGTCTGAGGAGAGGAAACACCATATATTTT; CDR3: CASSCLRRGNTIYF
size: -; V: TRBV15; D: TRBD2; J: TRBJ2-7; DNA: TGTGCCACCAGCAGTTTGCGGGAGGATTTGTACGAGCAGTACTTC; CDR3: CATSSLREDLYEQYF
size: once; V: TRBV6-4; D: TRBD2; J: TRBJ2-1; DNA: TGTGCCAGCAGTACTCAGCGGGATGGGGAAAATGAGCAGTTCTTC; CDR3: CASSTQRDGENEQFF
size: -; V: TRBV11-2; D: -; J: TRBJ1-1; DNA: TGTGCCAGCAGCTTAGCGGGGTGTCGGGCTTTCTTT; CDR3: CASSLAGCRAFF
size: -; V: TRBV7-9; D: TRBD2; J: TRBJ2-1; DNA: TGTGCCAGCAGCGGGGGGGGAGGACGGGCTGGCAATGAGCAGTTCTTC; CDR3: CASSGGGGRAGNEQFF
size: -; V: TRBV7-2; D: TRBD1; J: TRBJ2-7; DNA: TGTGCCAGCAGCTTACGGGACAGCTACGAGCAGTACTTC; CDR3: CASSLRDSYEQYF
size: -; V: TRBV2; D: TRBD1; J: TRBJ2-2; DNA: TGTGCCAGCAGGGTACAGGGGGCCGGGGAGCTGTTTTTT; CDR3: CASRVQGAGELFF
size: -; V: TRBV7-9; D: TRBD2; J: TRBJ2-2; DNA: TGTGCCAGCAGCCGTATCGGAGCGGGAGCGAACACCGGGGAGCTGTTTTTT; CDR3: CASSRIGAGANTGELFF
size: -; V: TRBV5-6; D: -; J: TRBJ1-2; DNA: TGTGCCAGCAGCGGCCGCGGGGTGGCGGAGGGAAGATTGTATGGCTACACCTTC; CDR3: CASSGRGVAEGRLYGYTF
size: -; V: TRBV19; D: TRBD2; J: TRBJ2-3; DNA: TGTGCCAGTAGTCCTACTAGCGGGAGGGAGACAGATACGCAGTATTTT; CDR3: CASSPTSGRETDTQYF
size: -; V: TRBV27; D: -; J: TRBJ2-2; DNA: TGTGCCAGCAGTTTCGGAGGATGGGGCACCGGGGAGCTGTTTTTT; CDR3: CASSFGGWGTGELFF
size: -; V: TRBV4-3; D: -; J: TRBJ2-1; DNA: TGCGCCAGCAGCCAAGAACGAGTAGCGGATGAGCAGTTCTTC; CDR3: CASSQERVADEQFF
size: -; V: TRBV10-3; D: -; J: TRBJ2-4; DNA: TGTGCCATCAGTACCGGACTGGGAAAAGCCAAAAACATTCAGTACTTC; CDR3: CAISTGLGKAKNIQYF
size: -; V: TRBV5-6; D: -; J: TRBJ1-1; DNA: TGTGCCAGCAGCTTGGATACGGGGAACACTGAAGCTTTCTTT; CDR3: CASSLDTGNTEAFF
size: few; V: TRBV28; D: -; J: TRBJ2-2; DNA: TGTGCCAGCAGTTTCACAGGGAACACCGGGGAGCTGTTTTTT; CDR3: CASSFTGNTGELFF
size: -; V: TRBV15; D: -; J: TRBJ1-5; DNA: TGTGCCACCAGCAGAGATAAAGGAGACCTCCAGCCCCAGCATTTT; CDR3: CATSRDKGDLQPQHF
size: -; V: TRBV28; D: -; J: TRBJ2-2; DNA: TGTGCCAGCAGTTTAGATAGCGGTCAACCCGGCAACACCGGGGAGCTGTTTTTT; CDR3: CASSLDSGQPGNTGELFF
size: -; V: TRBV4-3; D: -; J: TRBJ1-5; DNA: TGCGCCAGCAGCCAAGGCTTACAGTCCCGTGGCAATCAGCCCCAGCATTTT; CDR3: CASSQGLQSRGNQPQHF
size: -; V: TRBV19; D: TRBD1; J: TRBJ1-5; DNA: TGTGCCAGTAGAAACAGGGGGTGGCATAGCAATCAGCCCCAGCATTTT; CDR3: CASRNRGWHSNQPQHF
size: once; V: TRBV7-2; D: -; J: TRBJ2-1; DNA: TGTGCCAGCAGCTTAGGACGTTGGAGCGAGCAGTTCTTC; CDR3: CASSLGRWSEQFF
size: -; V: TRBV7-9; D: TRBD1; J: TRBJ2-7; DNA: TGTGCCAGCAGCTTAAGCCTGGACAGGGCTGACGAGCAGTACTTC; CDR3: CASSLSLDRADEQYF
size: -; V: TRBV6-5; D: TRBD1; J: TRBJ2-5; DNA: TGTGCCAGCGGAAACAGGGGCAGGGGAGAGACCCAGTACTTC; CDR3: CASGNRGRGETQYF
size: once; V: TRBV6-5; D: TRBD1; J: TRBJ2-2; DNA: TGTGCCAGCAGTTACAAGACAGGGAATCAACGGGAGCTGTTTTTT; CDR3: CASSYKTGNQRELFF
size: -; V: TRBV27; D: TRBD1; J: TRBJ1-1; DNA: TGTGCCAGCAGTAGGAGACAGGGGCGGGGAGACACTGAAGCTTTCTTT; CDR3: CASSRRQGRGDTEAFF
size: -; V: TRBV6-1; D: -; J: TRBJ2-5; DNA: TGTGCCAGCAGTGAAGGGCTAGCGGAGACCCAGTACTTC; CDR3: CASSEGLAETQYF
size: -; V: TRBV7-4; D: TRBD2; J: TRBJ2-6; DNA: TGTGCCAGCAGCTTAGCGCTAGCGGGAGCCCCTGGGGCCAACGTCCTGACTTTC; CDR3: CASSLALAGAPGANVLTF
size: -; V: TRBV4-3; D: -; J: TRBJ2-1; DNA: TGCGCCAGCAGCCAAGAAGTGGCAGAAAACTACAATGAGCAGTTCTTC; CDR3: CASSQEVAENYNEQFF
size: -; V: TRBV23-1; D: -; J: TRBJ2-1; DNA: TGCGCCAGCAGTCCCAAGCGGACAGTGGCTGAGCAGTTCTTC; CDR3: CASSPKRTVAEQFF
size: -; V: TRBV29-1; D: TRBD2; J: TRBJ2-5; DNA: TGCAGCGTTGAAGATCTTCGTCTAGCGGGAGGAGGGGAGACCCAGTACTTC; CDR3: CSVEDLRLAGGGETQYF
size: -; V: TRBV5-1; D: TRBD2; J: TRBJ2-7; DNA: TGCGCCAGCAGCTCAGGGACTAGCGGGAGGCTACGCTTC; CDR3: CASSSGTSGRLRF
size: -; V: TRBV7-9; D: -; J: TRBJ2-3; DNA: TGTGCCAGCAGCTTTGTACAGACCACAGATACGCAGTATTTT; CDR3: CASSFVQTTDTQYF
size: -; V: TRBV5-4; D: -; J: TRBJ2-3; DNA: TGTGCCAGCAGCTTCAGGGTTGGCACAGATACGCAGTATTTT; CDR3: CASSFRVGTDTQYF
size: -; V: TRBV20-1; D: -; J: TRBJ2-3; DNA: TGCAGTGCTAGTTGGCATACGCAGTATTTT; CDR3: CSASWHTQYF
size: -; V: TRBV18; D: TRBD1; J: TRBJ1-1; DNA: TGTGCCAGCTCACCCGGGACAGGTCCCATGAACACTGAAGCTTTCTTT; CDR3: CASSPGTGPMNTEAFF
size: -; V: TRBV9; D: -; J: TRBJ2-7; DNA: TGTGCCAGCAGCCCCAGGGGTCCCCGCGAGCAGTACTTC; CDR3: CASSPRGPREQYF
size: few; V: TRBV27; D: -; J: TRBJ2-7; DNA: TGTGCCAGCAGTTTGGGGAGCGGGCTCTCCTACGAGCAGTACTTC; CDR3: CASSLGSGLSYEQYF
size: -; V: TRBV11-2; D: TRBD2; J: TRBJ2-7; DNA: TGTGCCAGCAGCTTAGGACTGGGGGGGAGCTACGAGCAGTACTTC; CDR3: CASSLGLGGSYEQYF
size: -; V: TRBV4-1; D: TRBD2; J: TRBJ2-1; DNA: TGCGCCAGCAGCCAGGGAGGGAGACACGGGAATGAGCAGTTCTTC; CDR3: CASSQGGRHGNEQFF
size: -; V: TRBV5-1; D: -; J: TRBJ2-7; DNA: TGCGCCAGCAGCCCATTGCCAGGGCTATCCTACGAGCAGTACTTC; CDR3: CASSPLPGLSYEQYF
size: -; V: TRBV7-2; D: -; J: TRBJ1-1; DNA: TGTGCCAGCAGCCCCTGGGGACAGAACACTGAAGCTTTCTTT; CDR3: CASSPWGQNTEAFF
size: -; V: TRBV20-1; D: TRBD1; J: TRBJ1-1; DNA: TGCAATCCACAGGGGTACACTGAAGCTTTCTTT; CDR3: CNPQGYTEAFF
size: -; V: TRBV4-1; D: -; J: TRBJ2-7; DNA: TGCGCCAGCAGCCAAGTGCTGCGGGTCAACCACTACGAGCAGTACTTC; CDR3: CASSQVLRVNHYEQYF
size: -; V: TRBV13; D: TRBD2; J: TRBJ2-2; DNA: TGTGCCAGCAGCTTCTCACTAGCGGGGCGCGGGGAGCTGTTTTTT; CDR3: CASSFSLAGRGELFF
size: -; V: TRBV2; D: -; J: TRBJ2-7; DNA: TGTGCCAGCAGTCTAGCGAGAGCTTACGAGCAGTACTTC; CDR3: CASSLARAYEQYF
size: -; V: TRBV4-3; D: -; J: TRBJ1-3; DNA: TGCGCCAGCAGCCAAGATACTGAGATAAAAAACACCATATATTTT; CDR3: CASSQDTEIKNTIYF
size: -; V: TRBV20-1; D: -; J: TRBJ1-1; DNA: TGCAGTGCTAGAGATCTTAGAGGAGCTTTCTTT; CDR3: CSARDLRGAFF
size: -; V: TRBV27; D: -; J: TRBJ1-4; DNA: TGTGCCAGCACCCAGCGGGGGGCAACTAATGAAAAACTGTTTTTT; CDR3: CASTQRGATNEKLFF
size: -; V: TRBV15; D: TRBD2; J: TRBJ2-1; DNA: TGTGCCACCAGCAGGCGATGGACTAGCGGAGTAGCATCCACAGGTGAGCAGTTCTTC; CDR3: CATSRRWTSGVASTGEQFF
size: once; V: TRBV6-6; D: -; J: TRBJ2-1; DNA: TGTGCCAGCAAGAAGGACTACACCCTACACAATGAGCAGTTCTTC; CDR3: CASKKDYTLHNEQFF
size: once; V: TRBV4-3; D: TRBD2; J: TRBJ2-7; DNA: TGCGCCAGCAGCCAAGTGGATAGCGGGAGGGACGAGCAGTACTTC; CDR3: CASSQVDSGRDEQYF
size: once; V: TRBV2; D: -; J: TRBJ2-3; DNA: TGTGCCAGCAGTGACCCTCGGGGACTCAGGGGGGATACGCAGTATTTT; CDR3: CASSDPRGLRGDTQYF
size: few; V: TRBV6-6; D: -; J: TRBJ1-4; DNA: TGTGCCAGCAGTTACTCCGAAGCGAGGAATGAAAAACTGTTTTTT; CDR3: CASSYSEARNEKLFF
size: -; V: TRBV6-4; D: TRBD2; J: TRBJ2-1; DNA: TGTGCCAGCAGGAGGGGGACTAGCGGGAGCTCGGACAATGAGCAGTTCTTC; CDR3: CASRRGTSGSSDNEQFF
size: -; V: TRBV6-5; D: -; J: TRBJ2-5; DNA: TGTGCCAGCAGCTTGCGAGAGGGGACCCAGTACTTC; CDR3: CASSLREGTQYF
size: -; V: TRBV13; D: -; J: TRBJ1-1; DNA: TGTGCCAGCAGCCCCCCGGGGAACACTGAAGCTTTCTTT; CDR3: CASSPPGNTEAFF
size: -; V: TRBV2; D: TRBD2; J: TRBJ2-7; DNA: TGTGCCAGCAGCCACCCCCTAGCGGGAGACGGCGAGCAGTACTTC; CDR3: CASSHPLAGDGEQYF
size: -; V: TRBV25-1; D: -; J: TRBJ1-2; DNA: TGTGCCAGCAGTGATCTCGTACCAGCTAACTATGGCTACACCTTC; CDR3: CASSDLVPANYGYTF
size: few; V: TRBV28; D: -; J: TRBJ2-5; DNA: TGTGCCAGCAGTTACCCCTCTAGCGCGGAGACCCAGTACTTC; CDR3: CASSYPSSAETQYF